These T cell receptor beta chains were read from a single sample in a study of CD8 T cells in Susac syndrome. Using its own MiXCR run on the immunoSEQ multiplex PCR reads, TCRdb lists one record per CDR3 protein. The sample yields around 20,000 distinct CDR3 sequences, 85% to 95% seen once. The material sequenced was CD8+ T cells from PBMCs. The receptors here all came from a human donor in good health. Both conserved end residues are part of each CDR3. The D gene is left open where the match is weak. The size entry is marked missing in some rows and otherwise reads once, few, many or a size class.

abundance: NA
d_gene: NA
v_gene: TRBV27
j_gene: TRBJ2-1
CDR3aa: CASTGLSSYNEQFF
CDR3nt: TGTGCCAGCACCGGTTTAAGCTCCTACAATGAGCAGTTCTTC

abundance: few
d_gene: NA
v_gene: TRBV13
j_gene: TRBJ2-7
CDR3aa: CASSSRLTIYEQYF
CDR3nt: TGTGCCAGCAGCTCTAGACTGACGATCTACGAGCAGTACTTC

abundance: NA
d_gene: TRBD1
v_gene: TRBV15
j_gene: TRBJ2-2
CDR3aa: CATSRSPGTVNTGELFF
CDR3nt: TGTGCCACCAGCAGAAGTCCCGGGACAGTGAACACCGGGGAGCTGTTTTTT

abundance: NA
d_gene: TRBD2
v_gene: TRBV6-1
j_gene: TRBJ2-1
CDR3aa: CASSLSPKREGSYNEQFF
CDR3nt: TGTGCCAGCAGTCTCTCACCGAAGCGGGAGGGCTCCTACAATGAGCAGTTCTTC

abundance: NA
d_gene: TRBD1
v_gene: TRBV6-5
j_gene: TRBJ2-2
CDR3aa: CASRPRGLGGELFF
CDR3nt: TGTGCCAGCAGACCCAGGGGGCTTGGCGGGGAGCTGTTTTTT

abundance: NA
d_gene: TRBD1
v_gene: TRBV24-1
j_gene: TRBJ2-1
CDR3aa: CATWDRDYNEQFF
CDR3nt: TGTGCCACCTGGGACAGGGATTACAATGAGCAGTTCTTC

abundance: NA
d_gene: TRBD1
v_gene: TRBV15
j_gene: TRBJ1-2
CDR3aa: CATSRVGQTASNYGYTF
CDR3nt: TGTGCCACCAGCAGGGTGGGACAGACTGCATCCAACTATGGCTACACCTTC

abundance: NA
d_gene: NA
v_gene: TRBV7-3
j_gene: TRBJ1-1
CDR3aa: CASSIYRNTEAFF
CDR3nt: TGTGCCAGCAGCATATACAGGAACACTGAAGCTTTCTTT

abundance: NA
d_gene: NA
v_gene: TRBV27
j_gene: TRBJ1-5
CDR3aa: CASSLDRNQPQHF
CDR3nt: TGTGCCAGCAGTTTGGATAGGAATCAGCCCCAGCATTTT

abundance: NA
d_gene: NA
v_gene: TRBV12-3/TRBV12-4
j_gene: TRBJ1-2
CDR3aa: CASSFRSGITGYTF
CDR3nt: TGTGCCAGCAGTTTTAGGTCCGGCATAACTGGCTACACCTTC

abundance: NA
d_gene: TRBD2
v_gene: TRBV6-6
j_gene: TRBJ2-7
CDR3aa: CASNMIAGDYEQYF
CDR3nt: TGTGCCAGCAACATGATAGCGGGGGACTACGAGCAGTACTTC

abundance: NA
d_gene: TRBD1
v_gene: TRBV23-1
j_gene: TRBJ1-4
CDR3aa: CASRLDRPSTNGKLFF
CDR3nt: TGCGCCAGCAGACTGGACAGGCCCTCAACTAATGGAAAACTGTTTTTT

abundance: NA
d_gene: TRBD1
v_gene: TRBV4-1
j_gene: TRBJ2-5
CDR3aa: CASSPEDRGSQETQYF
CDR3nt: TGCGCCAGCAGCCCCGAGGACAGGGGGTCACAAGAGACCCAGTACTTC

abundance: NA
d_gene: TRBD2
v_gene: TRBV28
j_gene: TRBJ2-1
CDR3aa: CASMISGRSNEQFF
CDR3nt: TGTGCCAGCATGATTAGCGGGAGGTCCAATGAGCAGTTCTTC

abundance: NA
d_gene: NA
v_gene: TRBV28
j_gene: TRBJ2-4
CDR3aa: CASSLNPPWGEGKNIQYF
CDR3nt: TGTGCCAGCAGTTTAAACCCCCCATGGGGTGAGGGCAAAAACATTCAGTACTTC

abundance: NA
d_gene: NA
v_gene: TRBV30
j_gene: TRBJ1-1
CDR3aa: CAWRNTLEGLTEAFF
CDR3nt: TGTGCCTGGAGAAACACGTTGGAGGGGTTAACTGAAGCTTTCTTT

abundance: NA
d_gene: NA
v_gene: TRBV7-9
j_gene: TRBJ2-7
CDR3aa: CASSWTAYEQYF
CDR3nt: TGTGCCAGCAGCTGGACCGCCTACGAGCAGTACTTC

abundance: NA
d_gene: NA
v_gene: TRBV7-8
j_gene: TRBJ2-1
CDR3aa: CASSLEHPNEQFF
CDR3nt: TGTGCCAGCAGCTTAGAGCATCCCAATGAGCAGTTCTTC

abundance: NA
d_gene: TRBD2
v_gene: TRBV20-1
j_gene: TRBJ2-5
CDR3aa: CSADEREELGTQYF
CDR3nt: TGCAGTGCCGACGAGCGGGAGGAGTTAGGGACCCAGTACTTC

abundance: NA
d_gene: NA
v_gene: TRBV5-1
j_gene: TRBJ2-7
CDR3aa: CASSLSGAEQYF
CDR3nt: TGCGCCAGCAGCTTGTCTGGGGCCGAGCAGTACTTC

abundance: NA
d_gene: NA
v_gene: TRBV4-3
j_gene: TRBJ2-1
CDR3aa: CASSQDRVSTGFPNEQFF
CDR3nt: TGCGCCAGCAGCCAAGATCGGGTTTCCACGGGTTTCCCCAATGAGCAGTTCTTC

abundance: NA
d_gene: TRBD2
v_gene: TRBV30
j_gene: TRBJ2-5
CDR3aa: CAWRGAGLETQYF
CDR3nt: TGTGCCTGGAGGGGAGCGGGGCTGGAGACCCAGTACTTC

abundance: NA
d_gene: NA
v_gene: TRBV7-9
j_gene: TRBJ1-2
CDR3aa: CASSLGQGGGGCTF
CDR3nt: TGTGCCAGCAGCTTAGGCCAGGGTGGTGGTGGCTGCACCTTC

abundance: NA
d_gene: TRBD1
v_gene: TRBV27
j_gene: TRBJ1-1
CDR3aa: CASSFGQGNTEAFF
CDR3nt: TGTGCCAGCAGTTTTGGACAGGGGAACACTGAAGCTTTCTTT

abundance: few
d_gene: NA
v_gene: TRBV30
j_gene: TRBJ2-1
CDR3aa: CAWSIGGVEQFF
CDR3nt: TGTGCCTGGAGCATCGGAGGGGTTGAGCAGTTCTTC

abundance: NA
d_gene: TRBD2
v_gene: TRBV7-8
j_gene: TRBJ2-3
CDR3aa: CASSLWAAGEASSTDTQYF
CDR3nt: TGTGCCAGCAGCCTTTGGGCAGCGGGAGAGGCCTCTAGCACAGATACGCAGTATTTT

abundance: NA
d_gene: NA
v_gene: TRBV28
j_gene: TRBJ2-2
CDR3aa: CASSREDGLNTGELFF
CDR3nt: TGTGCCAGCAGTCGAGAGGACGGCTTGAACACCGGGGAGCTGTTTTTT

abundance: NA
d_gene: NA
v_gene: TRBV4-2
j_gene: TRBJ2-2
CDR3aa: CASSHDGSTGELFF
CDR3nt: TGTGCCAGCAGCCATGACGGGAGCACCGGGGAGCTGTTTTTT

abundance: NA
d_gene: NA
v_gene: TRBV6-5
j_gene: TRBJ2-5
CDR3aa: CASSWGAQETQYF
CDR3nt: TGTGCCAGCAGTTGGGGGGCCCAAGAGACCCAGTACTTC

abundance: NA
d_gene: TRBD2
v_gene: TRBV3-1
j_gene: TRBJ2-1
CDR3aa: CASSLLGREGYSYNEQFF
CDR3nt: TGTGCCAGCAGCCTTCTGGGACGGGAGGGGTACTCCTACAATGAGCAGTTCTTC

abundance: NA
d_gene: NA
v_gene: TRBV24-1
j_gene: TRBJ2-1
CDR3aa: CATSDPQIGAEQFF
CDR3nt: TGTGCCACCAGTGATCCTCAAATCGGGGCCGAGCAGTTCTTC

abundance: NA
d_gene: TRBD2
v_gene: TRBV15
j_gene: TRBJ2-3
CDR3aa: CATSVNDGLAGSTDTQYF
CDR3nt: TGTGCCACCAGTGTGAATGATGGACTAGCGGGGAGCACAGATACGCAGTATTTT

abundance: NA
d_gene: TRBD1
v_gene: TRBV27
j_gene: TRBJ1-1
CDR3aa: CASSFQGAETEAFF
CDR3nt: TGTGCCAGCAGTTTCCAGGGGGCAGAGACTGAAGCTTTCTTT

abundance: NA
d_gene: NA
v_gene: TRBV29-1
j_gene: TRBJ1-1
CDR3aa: CSVRTMGGTEAFF
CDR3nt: TGCAGCGTCCGTACAATGGGTGGCACTGAAGCTTTCTTT

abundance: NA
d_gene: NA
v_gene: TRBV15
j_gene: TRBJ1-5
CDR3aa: CATSSTIGTSNQPQHF
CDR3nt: TGTGCCACCAGCAGTACGATAGGGACCAGCAATCAGCCCCAGCATTTT

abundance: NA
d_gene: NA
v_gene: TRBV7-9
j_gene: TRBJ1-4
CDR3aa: CASSYFRGAGEKLFF
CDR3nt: TGTGCCAGCAGTTACTTTCGGGGGGCAGGTGAAAAACTGTTTTTT

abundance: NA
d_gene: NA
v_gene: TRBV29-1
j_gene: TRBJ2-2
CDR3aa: CSATGGAGELFF
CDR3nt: TGCAGCGCTACAGGGGGGGCCGGGGAGCTGTTTTTT

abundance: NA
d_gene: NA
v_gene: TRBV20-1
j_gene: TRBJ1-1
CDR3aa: CSARWGWSTEAFF
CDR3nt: TGCAGTGCTAGGTGGGGATGGAGCACTGAAGCTTTCTTT

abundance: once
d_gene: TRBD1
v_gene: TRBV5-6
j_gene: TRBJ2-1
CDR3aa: CASFSGTGDNEQFF
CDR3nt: TGTGCCAGTTTCTCCGGGACAGGTGACAATGAGCAGTTCTTC

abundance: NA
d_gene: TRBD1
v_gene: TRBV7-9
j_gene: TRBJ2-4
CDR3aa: CASSPRDSSGNIQYF
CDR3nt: TGTGCCAGCAGCCCCAGGGACAGTTCTGGAAACATTCAGTACTTC